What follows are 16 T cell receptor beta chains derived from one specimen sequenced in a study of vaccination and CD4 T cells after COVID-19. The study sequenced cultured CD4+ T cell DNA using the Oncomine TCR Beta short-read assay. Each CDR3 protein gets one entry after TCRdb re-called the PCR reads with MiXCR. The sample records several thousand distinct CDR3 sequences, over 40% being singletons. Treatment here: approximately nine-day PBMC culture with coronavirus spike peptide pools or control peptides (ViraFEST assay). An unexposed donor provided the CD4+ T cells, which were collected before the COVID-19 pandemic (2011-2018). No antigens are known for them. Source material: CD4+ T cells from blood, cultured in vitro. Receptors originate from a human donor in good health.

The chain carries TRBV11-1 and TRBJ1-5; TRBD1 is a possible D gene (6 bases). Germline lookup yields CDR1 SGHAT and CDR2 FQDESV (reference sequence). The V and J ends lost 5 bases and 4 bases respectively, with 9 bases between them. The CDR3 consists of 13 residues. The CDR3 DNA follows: TGTGCCAGCAGCCGGACAGAGAATCAGCCCCAGCATTTT. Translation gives CASSRTENQPQHF.

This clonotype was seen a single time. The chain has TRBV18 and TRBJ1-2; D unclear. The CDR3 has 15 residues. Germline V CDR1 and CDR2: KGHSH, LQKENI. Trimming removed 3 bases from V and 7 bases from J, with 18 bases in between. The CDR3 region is CASSPGQTSRPGYTF. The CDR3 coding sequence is TGTGCCAGCTCACCGGGCCAGACCTCCCGCCCTGGCTACACCTTC. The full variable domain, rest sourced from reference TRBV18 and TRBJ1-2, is NAGVMQNPRHLVRRRGQEARLRCSPMKGHSHVYWYRQLPEEGLKFMVYLQKENIIDESGMPKERFSAEFPKEGPSILRIQQVVRGDSAAYFCASSPGQTSRPGYTFGSGTRLTVV.

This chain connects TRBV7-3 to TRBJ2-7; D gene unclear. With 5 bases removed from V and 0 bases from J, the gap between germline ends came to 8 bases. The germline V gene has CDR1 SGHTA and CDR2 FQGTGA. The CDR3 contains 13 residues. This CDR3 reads CASSPDNSYEQYF. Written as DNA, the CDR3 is TGTGCCAGCAGCCCAGACAACTCCTACGAGCAGTACTTC. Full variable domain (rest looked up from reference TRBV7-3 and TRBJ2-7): GAGVSQTPSNKVTEKGKYVELRCDPISGHTALYWYRQSLGQGPEFLIYFQGTGAADDSGLPNDRFFAVRPEGSVSTLKIQRTERGDSAVYLCASSPDNSYEQYFGPGTRLTVT.

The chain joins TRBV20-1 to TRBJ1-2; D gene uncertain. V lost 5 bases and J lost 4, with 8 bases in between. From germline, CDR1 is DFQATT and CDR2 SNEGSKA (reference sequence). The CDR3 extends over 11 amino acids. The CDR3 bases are TGCAGTGCTCGGGGAGCCTATGGCTACACCTTC. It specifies CSARGAYGYTF.

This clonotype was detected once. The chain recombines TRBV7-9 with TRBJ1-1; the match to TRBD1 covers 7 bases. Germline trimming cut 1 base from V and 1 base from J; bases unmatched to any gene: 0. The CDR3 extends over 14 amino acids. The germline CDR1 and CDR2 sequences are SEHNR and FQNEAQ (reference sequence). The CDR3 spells CASSLGQGNTEAFF. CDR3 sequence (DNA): TGTGCCAGCAGCTTAGGACAGGGGAACACTGAAGCTTTCTTT. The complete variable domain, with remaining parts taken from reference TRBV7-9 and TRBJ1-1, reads DTGVSQNPRHKITKRGQNVTFRCDPISEHNRLYWYRQTLGQGPEFLTYFQNEAQLEKSRLLSDRFSAERPKGSFSTLEIQRTEQGDSAMYLCASSLGQGNTEAFFGQGTRLTVV.

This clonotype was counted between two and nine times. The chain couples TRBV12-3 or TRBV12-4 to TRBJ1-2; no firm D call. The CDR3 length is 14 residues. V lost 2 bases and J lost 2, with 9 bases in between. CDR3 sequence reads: CASSLTGRNYGYTF. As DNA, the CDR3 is TGTGCCAGCAGTTTAACTGGCAGGAACTATGGCTACACCTTC.

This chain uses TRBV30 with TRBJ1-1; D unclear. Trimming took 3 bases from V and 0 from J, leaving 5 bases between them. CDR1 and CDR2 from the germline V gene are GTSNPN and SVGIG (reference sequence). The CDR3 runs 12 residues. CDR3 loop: CAWSKMNTEAFF. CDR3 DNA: TGTGCCTGGAGCAAGATGAACACTGAAGCTTTCTTT.

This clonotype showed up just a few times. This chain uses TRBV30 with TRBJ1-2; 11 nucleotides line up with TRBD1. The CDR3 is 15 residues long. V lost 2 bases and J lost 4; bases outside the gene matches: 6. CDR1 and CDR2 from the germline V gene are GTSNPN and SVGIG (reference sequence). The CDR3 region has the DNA TGTGCCTGGAGTCTAGGGACAGGGGGATTCTATGGCTACACCTTC. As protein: CAWSLGTGGFYGYTF.

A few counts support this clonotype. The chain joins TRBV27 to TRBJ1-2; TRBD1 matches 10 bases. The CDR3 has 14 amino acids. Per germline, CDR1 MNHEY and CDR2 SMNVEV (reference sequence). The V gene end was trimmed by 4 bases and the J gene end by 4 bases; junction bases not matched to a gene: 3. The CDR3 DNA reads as TGTGCCAGCAGTTACGGACAGGGGGGCTATGGCTACACCTTC. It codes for CASSYGQGGYGYTF.

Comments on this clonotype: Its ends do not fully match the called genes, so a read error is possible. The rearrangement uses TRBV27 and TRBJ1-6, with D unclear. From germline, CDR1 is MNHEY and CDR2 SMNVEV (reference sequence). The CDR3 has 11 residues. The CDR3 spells CASSYALDSEF. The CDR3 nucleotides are TGTGCCAGCAGTTATGCGTTAGACTCAGAGTTT.

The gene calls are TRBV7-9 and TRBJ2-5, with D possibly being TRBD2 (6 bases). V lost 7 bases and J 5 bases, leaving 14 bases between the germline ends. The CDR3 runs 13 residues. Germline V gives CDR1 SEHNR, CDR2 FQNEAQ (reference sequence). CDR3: CASIPSAGETQYF. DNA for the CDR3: TGTGCCAGCATACCTAGCGCGGGCGAGACCCAGTACTTC.

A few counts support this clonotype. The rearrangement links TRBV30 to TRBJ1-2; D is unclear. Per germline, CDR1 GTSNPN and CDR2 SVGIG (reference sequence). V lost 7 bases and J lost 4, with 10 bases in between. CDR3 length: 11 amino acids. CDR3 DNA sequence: TGTGCCTCCGGGTTGAGCTATGGCTACACCTTC. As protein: CASGLSYGYTF.

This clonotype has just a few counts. This CDR3 is CASTSEGSKNTEAFF. As DNA, the CDR3 is TGTGCCAGCACCTCGGAGGGAAGTAAGAACACTGAAGCTTTCTTT. The chain joins TRBV6-1 to TRBJ1-1; D gene uncertain. Germline CDR1 MNHNS, CDR2 SASEGT. The CDR3 has 15 amino acids. The V end lost 7 bases, the J end lost 1 base, and 16 bases lay between the germline ends.

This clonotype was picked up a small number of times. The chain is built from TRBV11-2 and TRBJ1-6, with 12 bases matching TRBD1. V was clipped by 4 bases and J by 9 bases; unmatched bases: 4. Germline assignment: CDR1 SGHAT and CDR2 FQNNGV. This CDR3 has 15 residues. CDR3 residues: CASSSGQGASSPLHF. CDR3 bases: TGTGCCAGCAGCTCGGGACAGGGGGCAAGTTCACCCCTCCACTTT.

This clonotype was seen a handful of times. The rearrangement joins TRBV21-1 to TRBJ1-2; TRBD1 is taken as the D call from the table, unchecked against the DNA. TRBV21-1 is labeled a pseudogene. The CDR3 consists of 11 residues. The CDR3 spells CASTRGGGYTF. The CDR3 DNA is TGTGCCAGCACCCGAGGGGGTGGCTACACCTTC.

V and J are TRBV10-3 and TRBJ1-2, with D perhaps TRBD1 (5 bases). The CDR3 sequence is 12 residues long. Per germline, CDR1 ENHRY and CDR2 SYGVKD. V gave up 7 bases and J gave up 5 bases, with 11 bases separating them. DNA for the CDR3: TGTGCCATCACGGGACTGGGGTATGGCTACACCTTC. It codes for CAITGLGYGYTF.